This T cell receptor beta chain originates from a study of T cells in women clearing cervical HPV infection. Study-level information: Controls gave blood once infection was undetectable; cases at lesion identification.

This table comes from immunoSEQ multiplex PCR, and its TCRdb copy is limited to in-frame clones, with some not included. This table lists some 46,000 clones. Regarding this clone: As yet, its antigen is unknown. Read coverage stops 3 residues before the CDR3 terminus; the germline J gene supplies the remainder.

Broader study findings: CIN3+ cases had significantly higher TCR richness than controls; evenness did not differ.

Per germline, CDR1 SGHVS and CDR2 FNYEAQ. This CDR3 is 12 amino acids long. The J gene is TRBJ1-4, the V gene TRBV7-6; weak D call: TRBD1 (5 bases). The specimen sequenced was blood buffy coat. The clonotype originates from a woman between 18 and 69 years old with a cervical HPV16 infection that either progressed to CIN3+ or cleared (not recorded which). The covered CDR3 bases are TGTGCCAGCAGCTTAGTAGGGGCGAAA. Protein: CASSLVGAK. Given in full, the CDR3 is CASSLVGAKLFF. Filled out from reference TRBV7-6 and TRBJ1-4, the complete variable domain reads GAGVSQSPRYKVTKRGQDVALRCDPISGHVSLYWYRQALGQGPEFLTYFNYEAQQDKSGLPNDRFSAERPEGSISTLTIQRTEQRDSAMYRCASSLVGAKLFFGSGTQLSVL.